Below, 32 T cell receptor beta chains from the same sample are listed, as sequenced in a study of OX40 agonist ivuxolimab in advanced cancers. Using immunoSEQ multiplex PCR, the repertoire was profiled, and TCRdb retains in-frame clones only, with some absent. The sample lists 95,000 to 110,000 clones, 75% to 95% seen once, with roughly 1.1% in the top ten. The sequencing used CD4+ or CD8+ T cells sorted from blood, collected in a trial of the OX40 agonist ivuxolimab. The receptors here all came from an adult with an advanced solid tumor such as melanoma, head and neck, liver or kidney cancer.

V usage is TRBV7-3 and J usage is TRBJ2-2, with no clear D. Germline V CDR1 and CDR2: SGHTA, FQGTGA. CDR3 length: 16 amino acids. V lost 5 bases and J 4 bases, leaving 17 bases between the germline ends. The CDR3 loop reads CASSPPGSLTTGELFF. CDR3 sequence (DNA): TGTGCCAGCAGCCCTCCTGGCTCCTTGACCACCGGGGAGCTGTTTTTT.

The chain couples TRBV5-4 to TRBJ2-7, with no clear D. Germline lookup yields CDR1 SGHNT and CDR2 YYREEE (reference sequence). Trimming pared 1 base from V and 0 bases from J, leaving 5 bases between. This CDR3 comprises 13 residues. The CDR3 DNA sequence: TGTGCCAGCAGCTTGTTTTCCTCCTACGAGCAGTACTTC. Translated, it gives CASSLFSSYEQYF.

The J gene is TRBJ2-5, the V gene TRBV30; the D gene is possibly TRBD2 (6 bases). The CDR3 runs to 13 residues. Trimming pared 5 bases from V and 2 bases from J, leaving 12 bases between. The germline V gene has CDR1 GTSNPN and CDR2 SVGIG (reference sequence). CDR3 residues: CAWGPGLQETQYF. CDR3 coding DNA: TGTGCCTGGGGTCCGGGACTTCAAGAGACCCAGTACTTC.

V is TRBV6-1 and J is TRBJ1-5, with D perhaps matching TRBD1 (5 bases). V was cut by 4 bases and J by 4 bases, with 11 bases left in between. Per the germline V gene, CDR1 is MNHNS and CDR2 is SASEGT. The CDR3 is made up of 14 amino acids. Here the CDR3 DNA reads TGTGCCAGCAGTGGGAGCGGGGGAAATCAGCCCCAGCATTTT. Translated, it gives CASSGSGGNQPQHF.

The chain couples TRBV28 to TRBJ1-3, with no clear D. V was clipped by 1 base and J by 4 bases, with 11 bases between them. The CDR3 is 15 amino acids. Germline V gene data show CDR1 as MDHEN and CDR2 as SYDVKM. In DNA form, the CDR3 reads TGTGCCAGCAGTTTATCCTTGCCCCAGGGAAACACCATATATTTT. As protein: CASSLSLPQGNTIYF.

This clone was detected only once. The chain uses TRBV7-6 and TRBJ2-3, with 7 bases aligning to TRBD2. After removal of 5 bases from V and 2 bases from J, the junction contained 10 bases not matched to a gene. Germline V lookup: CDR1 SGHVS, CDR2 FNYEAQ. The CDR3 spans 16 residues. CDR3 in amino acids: CASSPRPSGNTDTQYF. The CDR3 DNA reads TGTGCCAGCAGCCCTAGGCCCAGCGGGAACACAGATACGCAGTATTTT.

CDR3 region: CASRRGGPSNQPQHF. CDR3 DNA: TGTGCCAGCAGACGGGGGGGACCTAGCAATCAGCCCCAGCATTTT. The chain links TRBV27 to TRBJ1-5, with D possibly TRBD1 on 5 matching bases. This CDR3 comprises 15 residues. Germline values: CDR1 MNHEY, CDR2 SMNVEV (reference sequence). The V end was cut by 6 bases, the J end by 0 bases, with 12 bases between.

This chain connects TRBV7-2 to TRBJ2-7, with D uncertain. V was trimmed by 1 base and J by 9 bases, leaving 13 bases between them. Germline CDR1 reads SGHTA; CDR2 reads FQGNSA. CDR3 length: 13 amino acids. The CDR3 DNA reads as TGTGCCAGCAGCTTAGGGACCTCCGTCACGCAGTACTTC. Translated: CASSLGTSVTQYF.

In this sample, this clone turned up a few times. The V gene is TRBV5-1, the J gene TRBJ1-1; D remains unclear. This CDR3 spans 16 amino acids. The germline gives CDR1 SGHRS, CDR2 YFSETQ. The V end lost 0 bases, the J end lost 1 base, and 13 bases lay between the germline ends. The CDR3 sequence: CASSLGFGERNTEAFF. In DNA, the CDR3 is TGCGCCAGCAGCTTGGGCTTTGGGGAAAGGAACACTGAAGCTTTCTTT.

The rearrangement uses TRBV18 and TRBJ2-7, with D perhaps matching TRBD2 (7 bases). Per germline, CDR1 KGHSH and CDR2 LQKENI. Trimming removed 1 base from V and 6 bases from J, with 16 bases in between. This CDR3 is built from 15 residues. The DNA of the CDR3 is TGTGCCAGCTCACCACAGGGGGGGATGGGCCTCGAGCAGTACTTC. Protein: CASSPQGGMGLEQYF.

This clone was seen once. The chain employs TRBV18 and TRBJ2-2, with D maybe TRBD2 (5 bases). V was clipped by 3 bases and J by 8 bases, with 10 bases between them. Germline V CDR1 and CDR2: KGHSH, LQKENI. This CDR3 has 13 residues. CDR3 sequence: CASSPRVEGELFF. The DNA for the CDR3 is TGTGCCAGCTCACCGCGGGTGGAGGGGGAGCTGTTTTTT.

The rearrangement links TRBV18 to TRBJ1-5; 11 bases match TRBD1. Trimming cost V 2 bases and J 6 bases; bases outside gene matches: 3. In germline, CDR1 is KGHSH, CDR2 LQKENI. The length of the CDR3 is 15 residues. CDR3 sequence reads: CASSPRGQGVQPQHF. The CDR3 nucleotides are TGTGCCAGCTCACCAAGGGGACAGGGGGTTCAGCCCCAGCATTTT.

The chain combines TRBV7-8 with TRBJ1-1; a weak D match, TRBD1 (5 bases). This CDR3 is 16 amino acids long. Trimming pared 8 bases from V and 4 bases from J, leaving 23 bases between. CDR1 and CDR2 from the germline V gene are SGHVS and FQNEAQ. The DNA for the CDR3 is TGTGCCAGCGGTTCTGGAAGGACGGGAACAGGCACTGAAGCTTTCTTT. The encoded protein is CASGSGRTGTGTEAFF.

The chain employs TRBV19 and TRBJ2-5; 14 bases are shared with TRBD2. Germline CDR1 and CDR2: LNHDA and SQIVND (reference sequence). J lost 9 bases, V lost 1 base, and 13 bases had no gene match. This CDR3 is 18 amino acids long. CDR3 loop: CASSIATSGRAPFQAQYF. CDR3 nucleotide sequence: TGTGCCAGTAGTATAGCGACTAGCGGGAGGGCCCCGTTTCAGGCCCAGTACTTC.

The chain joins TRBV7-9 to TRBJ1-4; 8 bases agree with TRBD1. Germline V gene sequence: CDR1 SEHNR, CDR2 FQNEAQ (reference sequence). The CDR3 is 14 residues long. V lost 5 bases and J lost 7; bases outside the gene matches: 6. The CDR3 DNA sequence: TGTGCCAGCAGCCCAGGGGGCGCGAGTGAAAAACTGTTTTTT. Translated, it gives CASSPGGASEKLFF. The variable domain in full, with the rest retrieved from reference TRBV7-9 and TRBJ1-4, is DTGVSQNPRHKITKRGQNVTFRCDPISEHNRLYWYRQTLGQGPEFLTYFQNEAQLEKSRLLSDRFSAERPKGSFSTLEIQRTEQGDSAMYLCASSPGGASEKLFFGSGTQLSVL.

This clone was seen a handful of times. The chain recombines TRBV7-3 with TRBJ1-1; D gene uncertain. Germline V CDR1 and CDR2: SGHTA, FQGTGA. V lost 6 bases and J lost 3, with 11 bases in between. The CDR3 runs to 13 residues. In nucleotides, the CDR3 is TGTGCCAGCAGTATGACAAGGGACACTGAAGCTTTCTTT. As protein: CASSMTRDTEAFF.

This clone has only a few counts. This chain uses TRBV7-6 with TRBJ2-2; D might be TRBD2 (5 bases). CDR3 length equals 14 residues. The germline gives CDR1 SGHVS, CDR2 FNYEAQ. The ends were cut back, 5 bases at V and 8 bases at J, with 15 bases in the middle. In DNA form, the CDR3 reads TGTGCCAGCAGCCCCGACCCGGGATCGGGGGAGCTGTTTTTT. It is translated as CASSPDPGSGELFF.

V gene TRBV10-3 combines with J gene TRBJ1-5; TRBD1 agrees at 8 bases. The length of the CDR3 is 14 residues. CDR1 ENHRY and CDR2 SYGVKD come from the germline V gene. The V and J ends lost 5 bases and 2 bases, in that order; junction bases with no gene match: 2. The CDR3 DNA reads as TGTGCCATCAGTCAGGGACAGGGCAATCAGCCCCAGCATTTT. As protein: CAISQGQGNQPQHF.

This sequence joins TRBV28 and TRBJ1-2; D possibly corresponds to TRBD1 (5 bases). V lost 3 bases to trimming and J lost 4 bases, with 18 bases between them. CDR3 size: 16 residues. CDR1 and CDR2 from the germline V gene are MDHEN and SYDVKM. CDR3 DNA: TGTGCCAGCAGTTTTTCATCAGGGATGGTGGCCTATGGCTACACCTTC. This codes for CASSFSSGMVAYGYTF.

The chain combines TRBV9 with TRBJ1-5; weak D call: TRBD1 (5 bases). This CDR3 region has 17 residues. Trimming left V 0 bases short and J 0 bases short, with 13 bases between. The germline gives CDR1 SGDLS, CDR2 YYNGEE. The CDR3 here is CASSVGGEVYSNQPQHF. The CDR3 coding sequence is TGTGCCAGCAGCGTAGGGGGGGAGGTTTATAGCAATCAGCCCCAGCATTTT. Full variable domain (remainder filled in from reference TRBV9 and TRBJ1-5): DSGVTQTPKHLITATGQRVTLRCSPRSGDLSVYWYQQSLDQGLQFLIQYYNGEERAKGNILERFSAQQFPDLHSELNLSSLELGDSALYFCASSVGGEVYSNQPQHFGDGTRLSIL.

The CDR3 reads CASSTPDRVLTKGYTF. The CDR3 bases are TGTGCCAGTAGTACCCCGGACAGGGTTTTAACCAAGGGCTACACCTTC. The gene calls are TRBV19 and TRBJ1-2; 8 bases align to TRBD1. CDR3 size: 16 residues. The germline V gene has CDR1 LNHDA and CDR2 SQIVND (reference sequence). Unmatched junction bases numbered 15, after V lost 4 bases and J lost 8 bases.

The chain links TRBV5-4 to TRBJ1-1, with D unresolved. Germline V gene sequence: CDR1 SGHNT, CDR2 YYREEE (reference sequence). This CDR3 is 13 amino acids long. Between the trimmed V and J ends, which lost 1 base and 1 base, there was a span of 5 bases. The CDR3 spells CASSLIGNTEAFF. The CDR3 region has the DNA TGTGCCAGCAGCTTGATAGGGAACACTGAAGCTTTCTTT.

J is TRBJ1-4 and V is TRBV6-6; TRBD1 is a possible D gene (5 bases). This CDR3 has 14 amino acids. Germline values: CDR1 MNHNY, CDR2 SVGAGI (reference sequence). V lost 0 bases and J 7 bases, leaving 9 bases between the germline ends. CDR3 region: CASSYSVRVEKLFF. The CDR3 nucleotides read TGTGCCAGCAGTTACTCGGTCAGGGTTGAAAAACTGTTTTTT.

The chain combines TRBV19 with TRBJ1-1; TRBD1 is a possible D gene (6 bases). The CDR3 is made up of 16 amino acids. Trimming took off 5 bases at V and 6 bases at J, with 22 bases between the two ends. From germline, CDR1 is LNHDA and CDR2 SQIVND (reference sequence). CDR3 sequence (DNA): TGTGCCAGTAGTGACGGCGGGGCAGGGGACCTCGCTGAAGCTTTCTTT. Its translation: CASSDGGAGDLAEAFF.

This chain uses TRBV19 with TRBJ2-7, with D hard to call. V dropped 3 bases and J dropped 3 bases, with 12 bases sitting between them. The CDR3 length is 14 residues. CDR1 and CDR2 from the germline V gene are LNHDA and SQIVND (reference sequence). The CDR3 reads CASSIPGSRYEQYF. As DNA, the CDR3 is TGTGCCAGTAGTATCCCCGGATCACGCTACGAGCAGTACTTC.

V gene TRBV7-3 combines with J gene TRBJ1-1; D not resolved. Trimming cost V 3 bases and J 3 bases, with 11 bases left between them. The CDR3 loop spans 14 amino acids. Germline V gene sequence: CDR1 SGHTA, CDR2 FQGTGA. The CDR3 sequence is CASSLEVWDTEAFF. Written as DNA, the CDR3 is TGTGCCAGCAGCTTGGAGGTCTGGGACACTGAAGCTTTCTTT.

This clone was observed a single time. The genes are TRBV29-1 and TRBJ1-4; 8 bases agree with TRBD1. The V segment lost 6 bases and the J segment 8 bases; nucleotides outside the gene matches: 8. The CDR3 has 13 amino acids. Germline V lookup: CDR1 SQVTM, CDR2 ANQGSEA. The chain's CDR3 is CSVDREGREKLFF. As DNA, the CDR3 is TGCAGCGTGGACAGGGAGGGGAGGGAAAAACTGTTTTTT.

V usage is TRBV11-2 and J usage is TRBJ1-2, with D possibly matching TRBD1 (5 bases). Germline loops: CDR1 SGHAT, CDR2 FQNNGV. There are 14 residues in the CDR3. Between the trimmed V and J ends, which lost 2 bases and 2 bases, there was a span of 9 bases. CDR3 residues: CASSLQGVNYGYTF. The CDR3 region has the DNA TGTGCCAGCAGCTTACAAGGGGTAAACTATGGCTACACCTTC.

The CDR3 DNA follows: TGTGCCAGCAGTTACTCGGCGGGGAACACTGAAGCTTTCTTT. Amino acids: CASSYSAGNTEAFF. The chain uses TRBV6-6 and TRBJ1-1, with D unclear. The V end was cut by 0 bases, the J end by 1 base, with 6 bases between. Germline CDR1 and CDR2: MNHNY and SVGAGI (reference sequence). The CDR3 length is 14 residues.

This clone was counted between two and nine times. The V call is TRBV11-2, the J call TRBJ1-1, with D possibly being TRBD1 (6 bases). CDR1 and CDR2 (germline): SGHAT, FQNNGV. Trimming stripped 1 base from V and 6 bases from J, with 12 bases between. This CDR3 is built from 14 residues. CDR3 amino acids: CASSLGRGQSEAFF. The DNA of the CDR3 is TGTGCCAGCAGCTTAGGGCGGGGGCAATCTGAAGCTTTCTTT.

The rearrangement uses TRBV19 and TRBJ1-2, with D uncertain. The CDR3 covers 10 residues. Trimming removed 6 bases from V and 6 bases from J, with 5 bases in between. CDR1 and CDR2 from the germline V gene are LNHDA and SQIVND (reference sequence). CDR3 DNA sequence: TGTGCCAGTAGCGGAGATGGCTACACCTTC. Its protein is CASSGDGYTF.

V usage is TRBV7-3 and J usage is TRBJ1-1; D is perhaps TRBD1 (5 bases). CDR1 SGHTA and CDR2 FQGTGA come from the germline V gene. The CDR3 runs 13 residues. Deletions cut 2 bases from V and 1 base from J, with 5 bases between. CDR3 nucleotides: TGTGCCAGCAGCTTAGACAGGAACACTGAAGCTTTCTTT. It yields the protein CASSLDRNTEAFF.